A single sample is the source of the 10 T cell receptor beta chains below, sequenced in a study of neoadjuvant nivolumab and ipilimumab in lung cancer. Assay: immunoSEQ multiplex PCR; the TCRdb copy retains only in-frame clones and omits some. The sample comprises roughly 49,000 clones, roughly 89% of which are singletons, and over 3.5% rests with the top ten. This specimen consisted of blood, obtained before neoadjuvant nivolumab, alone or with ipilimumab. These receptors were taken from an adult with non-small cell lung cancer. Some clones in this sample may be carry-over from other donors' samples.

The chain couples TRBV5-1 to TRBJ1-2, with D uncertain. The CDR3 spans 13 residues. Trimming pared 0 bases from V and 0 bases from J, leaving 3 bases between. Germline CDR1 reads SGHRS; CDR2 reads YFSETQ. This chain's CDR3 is CASSLEANYGYTF. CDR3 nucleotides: TGCGCCAGCAGCTTGGAGGCTAACTATGGCTACACCTTC.

The CDR3 here is CASSPLGSGGGVLQYF. Here the CDR3 DNA reads TGCGCCAGCAGCCCCCTGGGTAGCGGGGGGGGTGTATTGCAGTATTTT. The chain uses TRBV4-1 and TRBJ2-3; 11 bases are a match to TRBD2. After removal of 4 bases from V and 11 bases from J, the junction contained 14 bases not matched to a gene. CDR1 is MGHRA, CDR2 YSYEKL, per germline. CDR3 length equals 16 residues.

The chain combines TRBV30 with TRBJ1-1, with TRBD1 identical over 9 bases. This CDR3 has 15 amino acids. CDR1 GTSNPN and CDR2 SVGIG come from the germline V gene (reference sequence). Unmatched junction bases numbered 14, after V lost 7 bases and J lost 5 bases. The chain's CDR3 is CASRVEQGAMTEAFF. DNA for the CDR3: TGTGCCTCGCGGGTGGAACAGGGGGCAATGACTGAAGCTTTCTTT. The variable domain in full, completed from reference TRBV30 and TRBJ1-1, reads SQTIHQWPATLVQPVGSPLSLECTVEGTSNPNLYWYRQAAGRGLQLLFYSVGIGQISSEVPQNLSASRPQDRQFILSSKKLLLSDSGFYLCASRVEQGAMTEAFFGQGTRLTVV.

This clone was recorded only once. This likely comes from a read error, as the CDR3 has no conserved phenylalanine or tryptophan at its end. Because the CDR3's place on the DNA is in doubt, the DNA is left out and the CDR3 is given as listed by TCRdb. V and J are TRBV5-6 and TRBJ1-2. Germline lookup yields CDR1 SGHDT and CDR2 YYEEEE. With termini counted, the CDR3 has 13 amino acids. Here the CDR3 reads CASSPLGGAPPSN.

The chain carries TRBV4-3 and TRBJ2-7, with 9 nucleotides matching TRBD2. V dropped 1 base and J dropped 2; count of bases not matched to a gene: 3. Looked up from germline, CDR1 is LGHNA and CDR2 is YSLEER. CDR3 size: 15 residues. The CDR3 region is CASSQGAGGAYEQYF. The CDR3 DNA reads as TGCGCCAGCAGCCAAGGAGCGGGAGGTGCCTACGAGCAGTACTTC.

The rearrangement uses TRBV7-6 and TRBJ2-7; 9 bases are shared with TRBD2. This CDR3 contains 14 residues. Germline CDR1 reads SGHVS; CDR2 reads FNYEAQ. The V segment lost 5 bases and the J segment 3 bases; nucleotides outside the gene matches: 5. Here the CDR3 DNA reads TGTGCCAGCAGCAGAATAGCGGGAGACTACGAGCAGTACTTC. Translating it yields CASSRIAGDYEQYF.

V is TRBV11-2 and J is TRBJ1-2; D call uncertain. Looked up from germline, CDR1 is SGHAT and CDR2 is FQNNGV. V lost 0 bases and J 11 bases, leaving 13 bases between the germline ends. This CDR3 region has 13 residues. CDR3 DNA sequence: TGTGCCAGCAGCTTAGATCCCGGCCGACCTTACACCTTC. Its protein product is CASSLDPGRPYTF.

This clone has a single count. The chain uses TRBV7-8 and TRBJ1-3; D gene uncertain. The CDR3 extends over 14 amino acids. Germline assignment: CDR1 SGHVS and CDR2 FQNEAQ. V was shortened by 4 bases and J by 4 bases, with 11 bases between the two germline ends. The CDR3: CASSSTGGGNTIYF. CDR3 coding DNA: TGTGCCAGCAGCTCCACCGGTGGAGGAAACACCATATATTTT.

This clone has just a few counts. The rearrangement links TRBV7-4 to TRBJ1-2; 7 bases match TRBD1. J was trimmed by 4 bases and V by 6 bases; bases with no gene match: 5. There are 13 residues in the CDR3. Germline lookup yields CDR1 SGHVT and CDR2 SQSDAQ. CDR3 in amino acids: CASSPTGSYGYTF. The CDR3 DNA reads TGTGCCAGCAGTCCGACAGGGAGCTATGGCTACACCTTC.

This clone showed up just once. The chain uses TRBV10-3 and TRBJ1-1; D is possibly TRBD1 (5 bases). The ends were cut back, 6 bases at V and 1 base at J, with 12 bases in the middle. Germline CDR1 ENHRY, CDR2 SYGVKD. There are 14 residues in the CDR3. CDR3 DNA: TGTGCCATCAGCGCGACAGTGCCGAACACTGAAGCTTTCTTT. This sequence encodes CAISATVPNTEAFF.